This passage covers 25 T cell receptor beta chains from one sample sequenced in a study of Ad26.COV2.S vaccination and SARS-CoV-2 variants. Using immunoSEQ multiplex PCR, the repertoire was profiled, and TCRdb retains in-frame clones only, with some absent. Of more than 300,000 clones in the sample, around four fifths were seen once. Treatment here: over 15 received Ad26.COV2.S at low or high dose, single or two shots; 5 received placebo; per-sample allocation not given. The samples were gathered on day 63 after the first injection of vaccine or placebo. Source: peripheral blood, taken in a trial of Ad26.COV2.S vaccine versus placebo. The receptors originated from a person between 18 and 65 years old who received the Ad26.COV2.S COVID-19 vaccine or a placebo.

The gene calls are TRBV19 and TRBJ2-5, with D perhaps being TRBD1 or TRBD2 (5 bases each). The CDR3 contains 15 residues. The V end lost 4 bases, the J end lost 1 base, and 13 bases lay between the germline ends. From germline, CDR1 is LNHDA and CDR2 SQIVND (reference sequence). As DNA, the CDR3 is TGTGCCAGTAGTAAAACCGGGACGGGCCAAGAGACCCAGTACTTC. This sequence encodes CASSKTGTGQETQYF. Full variable domain (outside the CDR3, taken from reference TRBV19 and TRBJ2-5): DGGITQSPKYLFRKEGQNVTLSCEQNLNHDAMYWYRQDPGQGLRLIYYSQIVNDFQKGDIAEGYSVSREKKESFPLTVTSAQKNPTAFYLCASSKTGTGQETQYFGPGTRLLVL.

This rearrangement joins TRBV30 to TRBJ1-4; 10 nucleotides agree with TRBD1. After removal of 1 base from V and 11 bases from J, the junction contained 10 bases not matched to a gene. The CDR3 totals 15 residues. Germline CDR1 GTSNPN, CDR2 SVGIG (reference sequence). CDR3 bases: TGTGCCTGGAGTGGAACCGGACAGGGGGAAGGGAAACTGTTTTTT. Translated: CAWSGTGQGEGKLFF.

The chain is built from TRBV19 and TRBJ1-4; D is uncertain. This CDR3 contains 12 residues. Trimming shortened V by 3 bases and J by 5 bases, and 4 bases separated the two germline ends. The germline gives CDR1 LNHDA, CDR2 SQIVND (reference sequence). CDR3 bases: TGTGCCAGTAGTATTAGCAATGAAAAACTGTTTTTT. Translating gives CASSISNEKLFF.

CDR3 nucleotide sequence: TGTGCCAGCAGCGGCGGACAGGGGGGCTACGAGCAGTACTTC. It codes for CASSGGQGGYEQYF. The chain joins TRBV9 to TRBJ2-7, with 10 bases aligning to TRBD1. Unmatched junction bases numbered 3, after V lost 3 bases and J lost 3 bases. This CDR3 contains 14 residues. In germline, CDR1 is SGDLS, CDR2 YYNGEE.

This rearrangement joins TRBV11-2 to TRBJ2-7; 7 bases map to TRBD1. Germline V gene lookup returns CDR1 SGHAT and CDR2 FQNNGV. V shed 4 bases and J 2 bases; nucleotides not matched to a gene: 5. This CDR3 spans 14 amino acids. This CDR3 reads CASSSQGMTYEQYF. The CDR3 coding sequence is TGTGCCAGCAGCTCACAGGGGATGACCTACGAGCAGTACTTC.

This clone was seen only once. The rearrangement joins TRBV28 to TRBJ1-4; possible D gene TRBD1, 5 bases. CDR1 is MDHEN and CDR2 is SYDVKM in the germline V gene. Trimming took off 6 bases at V and 8 bases at J, with 16 bases between the two ends. The CDR3 runs to 14 residues. The CDR3 is CASRGPDSGEKLFF. The DNA for the CDR3 is TGTGCCAGCAGGGGCCCAGACAGCGGAGAAAAACTGTTTTTT.

J is TRBJ2-7 and V is TRBV28; 8 positions agree with TRBD1. The CDR3 consists of 16 residues. V dropped 1 base and J dropped 6; count of bases not matched to a gene: 11. Germline CDR1 is MDHEN and CDR2 is SYDVKM. The CDR3 here is CASSLLRKQGASEQYF. The CDR3 DNA is TGTGCCAGCAGTTTATTGAGAAAGCAGGGGGCGAGCGAGCAGTACTTC.

The rearrangement links TRBV5-1 to TRBJ2-1; TRBD1 might be the D (6 bases). Germline V gives CDR1 SGHRS, CDR2 YFSETQ. The length of the CDR3 is 15 residues. Trimming took off 2 bases at V and 4 bases at J, with 13 bases between the two ends. As DNA, the CDR3 is TGCGCCAGCAGCTTTGTACAGGGTGGGTACAATGAGCAGTTCTTC. Translated: CASSFVQGGYNEQFF.

The table lists this clone with a count of one. The gene calls are TRBV19 and TRBJ1-5, with D unclear. The CDR3 contains 18 residues. Germline V gene data show CDR1 as LNHDA and CDR2 as SQIVND (reference sequence). Trimming shortened V by 5 bases and J by 0 bases, and 20 bases separated the two germline ends. CDR3 in DNA: TGTGCCAGTAGTCGATGGCCTATTATTCTCGATAGCAATCAGCCCCAGCATTTT. As protein: CASSRWPIILDSNQPQHF.

CDR3 bases: TGTGCCTGGAGTGTAAGAGGACTTACTCAAAACACTGAAGCTTTCTTT. This translates into CAWSVRGLTQNTEAFF. The V gene is TRBV30, the J gene TRBJ1-1; D is ambiguous. CDR1 and CDR2 (germline): GTSNPN, SVGIG (reference sequence). With 0 bases removed from V and 2 bases from J, the gap between germline ends came to 16 bases. The CDR3 totals 16 residues.

This clone was observed once. V is TRBV3-1 (or the pseudogene TRBV3-2) and J is TRBJ2-5; tentative D call: TRBD2 (6 bases). Trimming took 4 bases from V and 9 from J, leaving 24 bases between them. The CDR3 spans 16 residues. The V gene's germline CDR1 is LGHDT and CDR2 YNNKEL (reference sequence). The CDR3, as DNA: TGTGCCAGCAGCCGGCCGGGCCAAACTCCGGGAGTGGCCCAGTACTTC. It is translated as CASSRPGQTPGVAQYF.

The chain links TRBV18 to TRBJ1-5; D is unresolved. Germline loops: CDR1 KGHSH, CDR2 LQKENI. V was cut by 5 bases and J by 0 bases, with 5 bases left in between. CDR3 length: 13 residues. CDR3 coding DNA: TGTGCCAGCTCAACGTTTAGCAATCAGCCCCAGCATTTT. This codes for CASSTFSNQPQHF.

This chain uses TRBV10-3 with TRBJ2-7; the match to TRBD1 covers 8 bases. CDR1 and CDR2 from the germline V gene are ENHRY and SYGVKD. With V trimmed by 2 bases and J by 2 bases, 11 bases remained unmatched. This CDR3 contains 17 residues. The CDR3 is CAISEGTGQRSPYEQYF. The CDR3 coding sequence is TGTGCCATCAGTGAGGGGACAGGACAACGATCCCCCTACGAGCAGTACTTC.

The chain couples TRBV6-4 to TRBJ2-3; D ambiguous. V shed 3 bases and J shed 2 bases, with 12 bases lying between them. This CDR3 spans 15 amino acids. Germline CDR1 is MRHNA and CDR2 is SNTAGT. In DNA, the CDR3 is TGTGCCAGCAGTGAAGGTGGGCTAGTCACAGATACGCAGTATTTT. Translating gives CASSEGGLVTDTQYF.

The gene calls are TRBV15 and TRBJ2-7; the match to TRBD1 covers 9 bases. V lost 2 bases and J lost 4; bases outside the gene matches: 15. This CDR3 comprises 18 residues. From germline, CDR1 is LNHNV and CDR2 YYDKDF (reference sequence). CDR3 nucleotides: TGTGCCACCAGCAGACTCCTATATACCGGGACAGGGCCGTACGAGCAGTACTTC. It is translated as CATSRLLYTGTGPYEQYF.

The V and J genes are TRBV25-1 and TRBJ1-4; D unclear. This CDR3 region has 13 residues. Germline CDR1 and CDR2: MGHDK and SYGVNS. V lost 6 bases and J 1 base, leaving 6 bases between the germline ends. The CDR3 sequence: CASRRETNEKLFF. As DNA, the CDR3 is TGTGCCAGCAGGCGGGAAACTAATGAAAAACTGTTTTTT.

Here the CDR3 reads CASSRDRNTEAFF. The DNA of the CDR3 is TGTGCCAGCAGCAGGGACAGGAACACTGAAGCTTTCTTT. The chain joins TRBV11-2 to TRBJ1-1; 7 bases fit TRBD1. This CDR3 spans 13 amino acids. Germline values: CDR1 SGHAT, CDR2 FQNNGV. The trim removed 5 bases at V and 1 base at J, leaving 1 base unmatched.

V gene TRBV7-2 combines with J gene TRBJ1-5; 9 bases are a match to TRBD1. J was trimmed by 7 bases and V by 5 bases; bases with no gene match: 15. Looked up from germline, CDR1 is SGHTA and CDR2 is FQGNSA. The CDR3 has 17 amino acids. Here the CDR3 reads CASSREGTGLGGQPQHF. In DNA form, the CDR3 reads TGTGCCAGCAGCCGCGAGGGGACAGGGCTGGGGGGGCAGCCCCAGCATTTT.

This clone has more than one count but fewer than ten. The V gene is TRBV7-9, the J gene TRBJ2-5, with TRBD2 identical over 8 bases. From germline, CDR1 is SEHNR and CDR2 FQNEAQ (reference sequence). J lost 4 bases, V lost 3 bases, and 10 bases had no gene match. The CDR3 has 16 amino acids. CDR3 in DNA: TGTGCCAGCAGCTTCTTAGCGGGGCGAATGGGAGAGACCCAGTACTTC. Amino acid sequence: CASSFLAGRMGETQYF.

The rearrangement links TRBV7-9 to TRBJ2-1; D may be TRBD1 (5 bases). This CDR3 contains 14 residues. The germline V and J ends were trimmed by 5 bases and 9 bases, with 17 bases remaining between them. Germline V lookup: CDR1 SEHNR, CDR2 FQNEAQ (reference sequence). The CDR3 bases are TGTGCCAGCAGCCAGGGTGGGCGGAGTCGTGAGCAGTTCTTC. Its translation: CASSQGGRSREQFF.

The chain links TRBV28 to TRBJ2-1, with D possibly matching TRBD1 (6 bases). CDR1 is MDHEN and CDR2 is SYDVKM in the germline V gene. Trimming left V 4 bases short and J 5 bases short, with 9 bases between. The CDR3 is made up of 13 amino acids. The CDR3 DNA follows: TGTGCCAGCAGTTCAGGACAGAACAATGAGCAGTTCTTC. It yields the protein CASSSGQNNEQFF.

The V call is TRBV12-3 or TRBV12-4, the J call TRBJ1-1; D is perhaps TRBD1 (6 bases). The length of the CDR3 is 12 residues. V was shortened by 7 bases and J by 1 base, with 7 bases between the two germline ends. DNA of the CDR3: TGTGCCAGCACAGGGGCGAACACTGAAGCTTTCTTT. Translating gives CASTGANTEAFF.

The count of this clone is one. This chain links TRBV7-8 with TRBJ2-1; no definite D call. The CDR3 runs to 13 residues. Germline V gene data show CDR1 as SGHVS and CDR2 as FQNEAQ. V was trimmed by 0 bases and J by 9 bases, leaving 9 bases between them. This CDR3 is CASSLAVVGEQFF. CDR3 bases: TGTGCCAGCAGCTTAGCGGTGGTTGGTGAGCAGTTCTTC.

This clone was recorded only once. The chain combines TRBV24-1 with TRBJ2-3; D is uncertain. The length of the CDR3 is 13 residues. The V gene's germline CDR1 is KGHDR and CDR2 SFDVKD. The germline V and J ends were trimmed by 3 bases and 0 bases, with 3 bases remaining between them. The CDR3 region has the DNA TGTGCCACCAGTGATGCAAGCACAGATACGCAGTATTTT. Translating it yields CATSDASTDTQYF.

CDR3 sequence reads: CASSVGDSGSYYEQYF. The DNA of the CDR3 is TGTGCCAGCAGCGTAGGGGATAGCGGGAGCTACTACGAGCAGTACTTC. This chain uses TRBV9 with TRBJ2-7; 9 nucleotides align to TRBD2. Looked up from germline, CDR1 is SGDLS and CDR2 is YYNGEE. The CDR3 loop spans 16 amino acids. The ends lost 0 bases at V and 3 bases at J; junction bases unmatched: 7. Looking up the rest from reference TRBV9 and TRBJ2-7 gives the full variable domain: DSGVTQTPKHLITATGQRVTLRCSPRSGDLSVYWYQQSLDQGLQFLIQYYNGEERAKGNILERFSAQQFPDLHSELNLSSLELGDSALYFCASSVGDSGSYYEQYFGPGTRLTVT.